This T cell receptor (beta chain) appears in the sequencing data of a study of response to subunit inactivated influenza vaccine. TCRdb independently ran MiXCR on the RT-PCR reads; one entry per CDR3 protein. This repertoire shows 500,000 to 550,000 distinct CDR3 sequences, under 30% found once; its top ten account for 2.8%. Germline loops: CDR1 SGHRS, CDR2 YFSETQ. The CDR3 has 15 residues. Trimming removed 0 bases at V and 4 bases at J, with 13 bases between. The sample also formed part of further work on T cells expressing NK-cell markers. From that study: A 5'RACE template switching approach incorporating UMIs was used to make TCR beta cDNA.

The input for sequencing was CD4+ T cells sorted from PBMCs, taken about 12 days after vaccination. The rearrangement joins TRBV5-1 to TRBJ1-2, with D possibly TRBD1 on 5 matching bases. The source of this sequence is a man in his fifties or sixties who received an inactivated influenza vaccine. The CDR3 region is CASSLATAPIYGYTF. The CDR3 bases are TGCGCCAGCAGCTTGGCGACAGCTCCTATCTATGGCTACACCTTC.